The 2 T cell receptor beta chains given below trace back to one sample, sequenced in a study of cytomegalovirus exposure and HLA in healthy donors (dated by TCRdb to the late 2010s). Libraries were constructed by the immunoSEQ multiplex PCR assay. The multiplex PCR relied on a mix of 60 forward primers for TCR Vbeta segments and 13 reverse primers for TCR Jbeta segments. This immuneACCESS table, as held by TCRdb, lists in-frame sequences with V and J called but not all clones. Of the missing ones, under half trace to an unresolved V gene in checked studies; the others have no known cause. The sample has more than 110,000 clones on record, less than 85% of them singletons. The ten largest clones take up over 8.5% of the sample. Sequenced input: PBMCs. The receptors were sampled from a woman between 50 and 59 years old in good health and CMV-seropositive.

This chain uses TRBV29-1 with TRBJ2-5; D may be TRBD2 (5 bases). The last part of the DNA fits TRBJ2-7 better; the J call may be wrong. Germline V gene data show CDR1 as SQVTM and CDR2 as ANQGSEA. The CDR3 is made up of 12 amino acids. CDR3 DNA: TGCAGCGCCGCCGGGAACTCCTACGAGCAGTACTTC. It specifies CSAAGNSYEQYF.

This clone was observed a few times. The rearrangement uses TRBV14 and TRBJ2-3, with a tentative D call TRBD1 (6 bases). With 6 bases removed from V and 2 bases from J, the gap between germline ends came to 15 bases. This CDR3 comprises 15 residues. CDR1 and CDR2 from the germline V gene are SGHDN and FVKESK. CDR3 in DNA: TGTGCCAGCAGTGACGTGGGGGCCGCCACAGATACGCAGTATTTT. It encodes CASSDVGAATDTQYF.